This T cell receptor (beta chain) was retrieved from a study of early T cells in non-severe SARS-CoV-2 infection. Unique molecular identifiers (one per individual cDNA molecule) were attached. Each CDR3 protein gets one entry after TCRdb re-called the 5' RACE reads with MiXCR. The sample carries about 70,000 distinct CDR3 sequences, less than 15% recorded once. The CDR3 loop spans 11 amino acids. V gave up 4 bases and J gave up 0 bases, with 1 base separating them. Germline V lookup: CDR1 DFQATT, CDR2 SNEGSKA (reference sequence). This clonotype has a handful of counts. This TCR was recovered from an adult who was a healthcare worker with PCR-confirmed SARS-CoV-2 infection or an uninfected control (not recorded which). The donor label of this sample is uncertain. The material sequenced was whole blood, taken at baseline. This chain links TRBV20-1 with TRBJ1-3; D unresolved. The CDR3 sequence is CSATSGNTIYF. CDR3 nucleotides: TGCAGTGCTACCTCTGGAAACACCATATATTTT.